Listed below are T cell receptor beta chains from one sample, sequenced in a study of blood T cell repertoires in COVID-19. The table came from immunoSEQ multiplex PCR; TCRdb's copy has only in-frame clones and leaves some out. Among just under 350,000 clones listed, about 90% were seen once. Sequenced: peripheral blood. The receptor set was obtained from a woman between 50 and 59 years old with COVID-19, enrolled during active disease. Both conserved end residues are part of each CDR3. D genes are given only for firm matches. Where a row states a size, it is once, few, many or the class of an expanded clone; other rows omit it.

CDR3nt | CDR3aa | j_gene | d_gene | v_gene | abundance
TGTGCCAGCAGGGGACTAGCGGGAGGGTCCCCTTTGGATGAGCAGTTCTTC | CASRGLAGGSPLDEQFF | TRBJ2-1 | TRBD2 | TRBV3-1/TRBV3-2 | -
TGTGCCACCAGACAGGGGTGGGGAACCGGGGAGCTGTTTTTT | CATRQGWGTGELFF | TRBJ2-2 | TRBD1 | TRBV24-1 | -
TGTGCCAGCAGTGAGGAGGGACAGTCCTACAATGAGCAGTTCTTC | CASSEEGQSYNEQFF | TRBJ2-1 | - | TRBV25-1 | few
TGTGCCAGCAGCGCAAGGACTAGCGTCGGCGAGCAGTACTTC | CASSARTSVGEQYF | TRBJ2-7 | TRBD2 | TRBV7-9 | -
TGTGCCAGTAGTTCGGCCTCTAGCGGGCGCTACGAGCAGTACTTC | CASSSASSGRYEQYF | TRBJ2-7 | TRBD2 | TRBV19 | -
TGTGCCAGCAGTGAATACAGAGCGGCAGTCAATGAGCAGTTCTTC | CASSEYRAAVNEQFF | TRBJ2-1 | - | TRBV25-1 | -
TGTGCCAGCTCACCAAGACAGGGAATATACAATGAGCAGTTCTTC | CASSPRQGIYNEQFF | TRBJ2-1 | TRBD1 | TRBV18 | -
TGCGCCAGCAGCTTGGAAGCCCGCGGACTAGCGGGAGGAGGTCAATTCTTC | CASSLEARGLAGGGQFF | TRBJ2-1 | TRBD2 | TRBV5-1 | -
TGTGCCAGCAGCTTGTTGGGAGCTAATGAAAAACTGTTTTTT | CASSLLGANEKLFF | TRBJ1-4 | - | TRBV5-4 | once
TGTGCCAGCAGCTGGTCACGGGAGGACGAGCAGTACTTC | CASSWSREDEQYF | TRBJ2-7 | TRBD2 | TRBV7-9 | -
TGTGCCATCAGTCGGGGGGGACAGGGGAATGAGCAGTTCTTC | CAISRGGQGNEQFF | TRBJ2-1 | TRBD1 | TRBV10-3 | -
TGTGCCAGCAGTGCTTATCTAGCGTCTGAGCAGTTCTTC | CASSAYLASEQFF | TRBJ2-1 | - | TRBV2 | -
TGTGCCAGCAGCCAAGAGGTTCGGCGGTATAATTCACCCCTCCACTTT | CASSQEVRRYNSPLHF | TRBJ1-6 | - | TRBV4-2 | -
TGTGCCAGCAGCTTGGTAGCTAGCGGGGGGCATGAGCAGTTCTTC | CASSLVASGGHEQFF | TRBJ2-1 | TRBD2 | TRBV5-4 | -
- | CASSTSGGRRDGYTF | TRBJ1-2 | - | TRBV19 | -
TGTGCCAGCAGTTACTCGTACAGGGGGATTACTGAAGCTTTCTTT | CASSYSYRGITEAFF | TRBJ1-1 | TRBD1 | TRBV6-5 | once
TGTGCCAGCTCCCCGACTCAGAACACTGAAGCTTTCTTT | CASSPTQNTEAFF | TRBJ1-1 | - | TRBV18 | -
TGTGCCACCAGTACCAGGGGGCGAGGCACCGGGGAGCTGTTTTTT | CATSTRGRGTGELFF | TRBJ2-2 | TRBD1 | TRBV24-1 | -
TGTGCCAGCCATTCCAGGGTCAGCTCCTACAATGAGCAGTTCTTC | CASHSRVSSYNEQFF | TRBJ2-1 | - | TRBV6-6 | -
TGTGCCAGCAGACAGGGGGCTAATCAGCCCCAGCATTTT | CASRQGANQPQHF | TRBJ1-5 | TRBD1 | TRBV12-3/TRBV12-4 | -
TGCAGCGTCCACAGGGTCGGCGAGCAGTTCTTC | CSVHRVGEQFF | TRBJ2-1 | - | TRBV29-1 | -
TGTGCCAGCAGTGAAGGGACAGGGGGATCTCAGCCCCAGCATTTT | CASSEGTGGSQPQHF | TRBJ1-5 | TRBD1 | TRBV6-4 | -
TGCGCCAGCAGTCAATGTAGTTACAGGGTCCGCCGTCAGCAGTACTTC | CASSQCSYRVRRQQYF | TRBJ2-7 | - | TRBV23-1 | -
TGTGCCAGCACAGGACTGAGCTTACACGGCTACACCTTC | CASTGLSLHGYTF | TRBJ1-2 | - | TRBV2 | -
TGTGCCAGTAGTATCGCGGGACAGAGGAACACTGAAGCTTTCTTT | CASSIAGQRNTEAFF | TRBJ1-1 | TRBD1 | TRBV19 | -
TGTGCCAGCAGCCCCGGGGACAGTAGGCACGAGCAGTACTTC | CASSPGDSRHEQYF | TRBJ2-7 | TRBD1 | TRBV7-9 | -
TGTGCCATCAGTGACTTGGAAAAACTGTTTTTT | CAISDLEKLFF | TRBJ1-4 | - | TRBV10-3 | -
TGTGCCAGCAGCCCAGAGGAGCTAGCGGTCAATGAGCAGTTCTTC | CASSPEELAVNEQFF | TRBJ2-1 | TRBD2 | TRBV7-6 | -
TGTGCCAGCAGCTTTAGCGGGAGTGGAGAGACCCAGTACTTC | CASSFSGSGETQYF | TRBJ2-5 | TRBD2 | TRBV7-8 | -
TGCGCCAGCAGCGGGCGCCCTACAGGGGGCGGTGAAAAACTGTTTTTT | CASSGRPTGGGEKLFF | TRBJ1-4 | TRBD1 | TRBV5-1 | -
TGCGCCAGCACCGGACAGGTTTCCTACGAGCAGTACTTC | CASTGQVSYEQYF | TRBJ2-7 | TRBD1 | TRBV10-2 | -
TGCGCCAGCAGCCCTAATACAGGGGGCCCTCCCTCCTACAATGAGCAGTTCTTC | CASSPNTGGPPSYNEQFF | TRBJ2-1 | TRBD1 | TRBV5-1 | -
TGCGCCAGCAGCTCGGGACTAGCGGGAGATACGCAGTATTTT | CASSSGLAGDTQYF | TRBJ2-3 | TRBD2 | TRBV4-3 | -
TGTGCCAGCAGCTTACAGGGAGGGCGGTACTACGAGCAGTACTTC | CASSLQGGRYYEQYF | TRBJ2-7 | TRBD2 | TRBV7-2 | -
TGTGCCAGCAGTGACAGACAGGGCGATATCTCTGGGGCCAACGTCCTGACTTTC | CASSDRQGDISGANVLTF | TRBJ2-6 | TRBD1 | TRBV2 | -
TGTGCCACCAGTGATTCCAGGGTCTATACGGAGACCCAGTACTTC | CATSDSRVYTETQYF | TRBJ2-5 | - | TRBV24-1 | -
TGCGCCAGCAGCAACAGCGGGGATACGCAGTATTTT | CASSNSGDTQYF | TRBJ2-3 | - | TRBV5-1 | -
TGTGCCAGCAGTTACCGACTAGCGGATTACAATGAGCAGTTCTTC | CASSYRLADYNEQFF | TRBJ2-1 | TRBD2 | TRBV5-5 | -
TGCGCCAGCAGCTCAATGACAGGGCCTGGAAACACCATATATTTT | CASSSMTGPGNTIYF | TRBJ1-3 | TRBD1 | TRBV5-1 | -
TGTGCCAGCAGTCCCAGGGGGAACACTGAAGCTTTCTTT | CASSPRGNTEAFF | TRBJ1-1 | - | TRBV12-3/TRBV12-4 | -
TGTGCCAGCAGCGCCCCAGACAGGGGAGCTAACTATGGCTACACCTTC | CASSAPDRGANYGYTF | TRBJ1-2 | TRBD1 | TRBV7-2 | -
TGTGCCAGCCGGCAGGGTGAGACCCAGTACTTC | CASRQGETQYF | TRBJ2-5 | - | TRBV6-5 | -
TGCGCCAGCAGCCAACTATACAATGAGCAGTTCTTC | CASSQLYNEQFF | TRBJ2-1 | - | TRBV4-1 | few
TGTGCCAGCAGCTTAGAAGCGGGAGGGCTGAATGAGCAGTTCTTC | CASSLEAGGLNEQFF | TRBJ2-1 | TRBD2 | TRBV7-6 | -
TGTGCCAGCAGCTACCTGACAGGGGGAGTTCAGCCCCAGCATTTT | CASSYLTGGVQPQHF | TRBJ1-5 | TRBD1 | TRBV5-8 | -
TGTGCCAGCTCACCACTTAGGCCGGGGAACACTGAAGCTTTCTTT | CASSPLRPGNTEAFF | TRBJ1-1 | - | TRBV18 | -
TGTGCCATCAGTGACACAGGGGGATCTCCCGGGGCCAACGTCCTGACTTTC | CAISDTGGSPGANVLTF | TRBJ2-6 | TRBD1 | TRBV10-3 | -
TGTGCCAGTAGTATCCCGACAGGGGGGTTAAAAGAGACCCAGTACTTC | CASSIPTGGLKETQYF | TRBJ2-5 | TRBD1 | TRBV19 | -
TGTGCCAGCAGCCCCCGGACTAGCGGGAGAAGGGGGGAGCTGTTTTTT | CASSPRTSGRRGELFF | TRBJ2-2 | TRBD2 | TRBV6-9 | -
TGTGCCAGCAGCCAAGGAGCAGCGGAGCAGTTCTTC | CASSQGAAEQFF | TRBJ2-1 | - | TRBV3-1/TRBV3-2 | -